This T cell receptor (beta chain) was sequenced during a study of OX40 agonist ivuxolimab in advanced cancers. Study at large: Patients were infused with ivuxolimab every 2 weeks at 0.01 to 10 mg/kg. The dose-escalation cohort was about 86% male, with a mean age of about 56 years, ranging roughly 20 to 80. Study-level findings and limits: Antigen specificity remained undetermined for the expanded peripheral T cells.

As to this clone: Its antigen is unidentified.

Individuals having autoimmune disease history or systemic immunosuppression were not enrolled. Repertoires were generated with immunoSEQ multiplex PCR, while TCRdb's copy carries only in-frame clones and drops some. The table includes approximately 46,000 clones, approximately 77% detected once. The clonotype was recovered from an adult with an advanced solid tumor such as melanoma, head and neck, liver or kidney cancer. The sample here was CD4+ or CD8+ T cells sorted from blood, taken in a trial of the OX40 agonist ivuxolimab.

In nucleotides, the CDR3 is TGTGCCAGCAGCGTAGATTGGGTCGGCAGCACAGATACGCAGTATTTT. It is translated as CASSVDWVGSTDTQYF. J is TRBJ2-3 and V is TRBV9; the D is unclear. V was clipped by 0 bases and J by 0 bases, with 11 bases between them. CDR1 is SGDLS, CDR2 YYNGEE, per germline. The CDR3 consists of 16 residues.